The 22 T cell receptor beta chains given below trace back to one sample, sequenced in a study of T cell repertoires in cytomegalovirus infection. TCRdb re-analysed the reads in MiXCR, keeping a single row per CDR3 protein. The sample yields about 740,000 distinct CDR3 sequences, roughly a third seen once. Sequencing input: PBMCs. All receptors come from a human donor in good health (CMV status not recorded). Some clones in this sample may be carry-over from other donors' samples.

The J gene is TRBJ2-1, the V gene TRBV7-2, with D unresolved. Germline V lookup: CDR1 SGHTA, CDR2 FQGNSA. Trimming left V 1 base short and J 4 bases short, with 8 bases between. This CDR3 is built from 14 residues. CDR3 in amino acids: CASSLESLYNEQFF. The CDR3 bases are TGTGCCAGCAGCTTAGAATCTTTGTACAATGAGCAGTTCTTC. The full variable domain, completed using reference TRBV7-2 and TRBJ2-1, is GAGVSQSPSNKVTEKGKDVELRCDPISGHTALYWYRQSLGQGLEFLIYFQGNSAPDKSGLPSDRFSAERTGGSVSTLTIQRTQQEDSAVYLCASSLESLYNEQFFGPGTRLTVL.

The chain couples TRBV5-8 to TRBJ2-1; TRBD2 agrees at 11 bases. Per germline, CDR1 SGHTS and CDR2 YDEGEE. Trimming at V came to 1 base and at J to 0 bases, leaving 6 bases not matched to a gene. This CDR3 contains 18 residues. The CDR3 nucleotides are TGTGCCAGCAGCTTGCTGGGGACTAGCGGCTTCTCCTACAATGAGCAGTTCTTC. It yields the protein CASSLLGTSGFSYNEQFF.

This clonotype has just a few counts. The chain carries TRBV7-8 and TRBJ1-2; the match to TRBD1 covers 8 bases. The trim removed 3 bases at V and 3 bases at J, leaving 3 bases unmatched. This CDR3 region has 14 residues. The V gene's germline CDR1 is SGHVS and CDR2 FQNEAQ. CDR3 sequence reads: CASSFQGQDYGYTF. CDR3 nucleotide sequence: TGTGCCAGCAGCTTTCAGGGACAGGACTATGGCTACACCTTC. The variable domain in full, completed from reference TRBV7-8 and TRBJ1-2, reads GAGVSQSPRYKVAKRGQDVALRCDPISGHVSLFWYQQALGQGPEFLTYFQNEAQLDKSGLPSDRFFAERPEGSVSTLKIQRTQQEDSAVYLCASSFQGQDYGYTFGSGTRLTVV.

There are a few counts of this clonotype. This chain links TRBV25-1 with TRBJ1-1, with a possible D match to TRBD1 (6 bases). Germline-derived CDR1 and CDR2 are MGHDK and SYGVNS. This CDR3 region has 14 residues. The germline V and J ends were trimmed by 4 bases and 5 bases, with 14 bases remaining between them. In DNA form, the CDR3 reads TGTGCCAGCAGTGGGAGGGACACGTGGACTGAAGCTTTCTTT. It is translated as CASSGRDTWTEAFF.

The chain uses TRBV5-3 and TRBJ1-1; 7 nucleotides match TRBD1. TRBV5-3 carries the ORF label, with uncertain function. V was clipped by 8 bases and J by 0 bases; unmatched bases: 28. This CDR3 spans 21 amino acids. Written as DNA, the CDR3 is TGTGCCAGCAGCCCCCGACCTTACAGGGGCCCTATCCCCTCACTGAACACTGAAGCTTTCTTT. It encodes CASSPRPYRGPIPSLNTEAFF.

This CDR3 is CASSFLTATAINYGYTF. In DNA, the CDR3 is TGTGCCAGCAGTTTCCTCACCGCGACAGCAATTAACTATGGCTACACCTTC. V and J are TRBV28 and TRBJ1-2; D perhaps matches TRBD1 (5 bases). There are 17 residues in the CDR3. Trimming took 3 bases from V and 1 from J, leaving 18 bases between them. Germline CDR1 reads MDHEN; CDR2 reads SYDVKM.

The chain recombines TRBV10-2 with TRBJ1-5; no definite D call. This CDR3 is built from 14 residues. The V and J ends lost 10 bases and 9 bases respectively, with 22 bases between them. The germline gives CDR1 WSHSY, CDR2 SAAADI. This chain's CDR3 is CATASGSRAGPQHF. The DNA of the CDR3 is TGCGCCACCGCCTCGGGGTCCAGAGCGGGGCCCCAGCATTTT.

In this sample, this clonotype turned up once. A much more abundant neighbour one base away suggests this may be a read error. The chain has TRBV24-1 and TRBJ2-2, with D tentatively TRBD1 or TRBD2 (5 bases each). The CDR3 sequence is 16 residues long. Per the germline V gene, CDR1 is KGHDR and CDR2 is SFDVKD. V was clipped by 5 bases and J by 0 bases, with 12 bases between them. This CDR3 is CATSALGTPNTGELFF. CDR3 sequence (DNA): TGTGCCACCAGTGCTTTAGGGACCCCGAACACCGGGGAGCTGTTTTTT.

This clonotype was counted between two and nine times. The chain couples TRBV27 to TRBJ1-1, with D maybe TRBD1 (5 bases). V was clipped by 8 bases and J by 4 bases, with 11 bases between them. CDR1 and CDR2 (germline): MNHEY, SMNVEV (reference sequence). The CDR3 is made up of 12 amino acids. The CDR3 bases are TGTGCCAGCCGGGGGGAGAGCACTGAAGCTTTCTTT. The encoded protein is CASRGESTEAFF.

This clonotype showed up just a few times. CDR3 in amino acids: CASSFGVRSSPLHF. The CDR3 coding sequence is TGTGCCAGCAGCTTCGGGGTCCGGAGCTCACCCCTCCACTTT. The chain has TRBV12-3 or TRBV12-4 and TRBJ1-6, with D uncertain. V gave up 6 bases and J gave up 10 bases, with 16 bases separating them. The CDR3 has 14 amino acids.

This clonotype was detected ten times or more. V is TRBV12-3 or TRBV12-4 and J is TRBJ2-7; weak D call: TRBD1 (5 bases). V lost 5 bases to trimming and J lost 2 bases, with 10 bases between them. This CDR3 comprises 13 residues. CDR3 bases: TGTGCCAGCAGTACTGACAGTCCCTACGAGCAGTACTTC. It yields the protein CASSTDSPYEQYF.

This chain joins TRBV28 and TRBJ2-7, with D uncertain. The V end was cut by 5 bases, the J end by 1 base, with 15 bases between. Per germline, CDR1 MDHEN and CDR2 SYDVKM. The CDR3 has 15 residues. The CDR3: CASSPPGRRSYEQYF. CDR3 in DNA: TGTGCCAGCAGTCCCCCCGGGCGCCGATCCTACGAGCAGTACTTC. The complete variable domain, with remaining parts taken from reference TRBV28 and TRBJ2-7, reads DVKVTQSSRYLVKRTGEKVFLECVQDMDHENMFWYRQDPGLGLRLIYFSYDVKMKEKGDIPEGYSVSREKKERFSLILESASTNQTSMYLCASSPPGRRSYEQYFGPGTRLTVT.

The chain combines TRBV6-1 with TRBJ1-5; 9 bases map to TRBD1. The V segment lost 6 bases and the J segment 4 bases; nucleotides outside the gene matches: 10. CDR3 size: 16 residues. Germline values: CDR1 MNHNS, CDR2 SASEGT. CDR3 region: CASRSGTGMMNQPQHF. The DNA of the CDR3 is TGTGCCAGCAGATCCGGGACAGGGATGATGAATCAGCCCCAGCATTTT.

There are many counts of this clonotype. CDR3 residues: CASRLGQSNQPQHF. CDR3 DNA: TGTGCCAGCAGGCTGGGACAGTCCAATCAGCCCCAGCATTTT. The chain joins TRBV19 to TRBJ1-5; the match to TRBD1 covers 7 bases. This CDR3 has 14 residues. The germline CDR1 and CDR2 sequences are LNHDA and SQIVND (reference sequence). Losses at the gene ends were 9 bases for V and 3 bases for J; bases not matched to a gene: 8. Variable domain in full (rest from reference TRBV19 and TRBJ1-5): DGGITQSPKYLFRKEGQNVTLSCEQNLNHDAMYWYRQDPGQGLRLIYYSQIVNDFQKGDIAEGYSVSREKKESFPLTVTSAQKNPTAFYLCASRLGQSNQPQHFGDGTRLSIL.

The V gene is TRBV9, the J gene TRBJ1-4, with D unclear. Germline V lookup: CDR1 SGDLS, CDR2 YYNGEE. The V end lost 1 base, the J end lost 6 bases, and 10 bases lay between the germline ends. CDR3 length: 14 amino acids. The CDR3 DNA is TGTGCCAGCAGCGTACGGAGGAGGGATGAAAAACTGTTTTTT. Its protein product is CASSVRRRDEKLFF.

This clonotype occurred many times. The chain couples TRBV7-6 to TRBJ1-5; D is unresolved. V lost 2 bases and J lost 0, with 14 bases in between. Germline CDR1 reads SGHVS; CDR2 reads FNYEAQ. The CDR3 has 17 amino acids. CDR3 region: CASSLSVTPYSNQPQHF. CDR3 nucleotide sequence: TGTGCCAGCAGCTTATCAGTCACACCTTATAGCAATCAGCCCCAGCATTTT.

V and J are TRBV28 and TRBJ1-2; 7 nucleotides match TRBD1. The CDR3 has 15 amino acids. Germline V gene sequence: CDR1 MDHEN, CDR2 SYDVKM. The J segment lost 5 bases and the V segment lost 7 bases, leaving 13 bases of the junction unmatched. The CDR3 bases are TGTGCCAGCACCGAGGGACAGTTACCGACATATGGCTACACCTTC. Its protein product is CASTEGQLPTYGYTF.

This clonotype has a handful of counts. CDR3 in amino acids: CATSRDGTGTGELFF. For the CDR3, the DNA is TGTGCCACCAGCAGAGATGGAACGGGCACCGGGGAGCTGTTTTTT. The chain has TRBV15 and TRBJ2-2; D is ambiguous. The V gene's germline CDR1 is LNHNV and CDR2 YYDKDF (reference sequence). V was trimmed by 0 bases and J by 4 bases, leaving 9 bases between them. The CDR3 spans 15 residues.

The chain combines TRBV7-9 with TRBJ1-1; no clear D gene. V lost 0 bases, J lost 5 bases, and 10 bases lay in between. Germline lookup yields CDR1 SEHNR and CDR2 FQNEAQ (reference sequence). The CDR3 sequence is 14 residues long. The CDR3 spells CASSLAVWETEAFF. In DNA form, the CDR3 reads TGTGCCAGCAGCTTAGCAGTTTGGGAGACTGAAGCTTTCTTT.

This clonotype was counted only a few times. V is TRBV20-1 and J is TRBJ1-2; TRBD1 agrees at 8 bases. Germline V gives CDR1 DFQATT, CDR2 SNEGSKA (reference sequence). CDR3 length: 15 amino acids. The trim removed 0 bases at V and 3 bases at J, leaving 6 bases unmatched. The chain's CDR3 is CSARDRTGNDYGYTF. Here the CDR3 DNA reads TGCAGTGCTAGAGACCGGACAGGGAATGACTATGGCTACACCTTC.

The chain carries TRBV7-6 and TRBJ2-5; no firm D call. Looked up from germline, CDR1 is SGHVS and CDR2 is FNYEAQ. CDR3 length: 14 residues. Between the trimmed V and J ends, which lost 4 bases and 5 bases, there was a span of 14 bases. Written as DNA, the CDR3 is TGTGCCAGCAGCTCCTTGGACCGCACGGAGACCCAGTACTTC. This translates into CASSSLDRTETQYF.

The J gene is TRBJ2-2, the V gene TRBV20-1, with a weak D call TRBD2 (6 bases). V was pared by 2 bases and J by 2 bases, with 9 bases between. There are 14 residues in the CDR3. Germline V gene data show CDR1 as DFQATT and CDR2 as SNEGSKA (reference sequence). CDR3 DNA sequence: TGCAGTGCTAGAACCGGGACTAACACCGGGGAGCTGTTTTTT. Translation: CSARTGTNTGELFF.